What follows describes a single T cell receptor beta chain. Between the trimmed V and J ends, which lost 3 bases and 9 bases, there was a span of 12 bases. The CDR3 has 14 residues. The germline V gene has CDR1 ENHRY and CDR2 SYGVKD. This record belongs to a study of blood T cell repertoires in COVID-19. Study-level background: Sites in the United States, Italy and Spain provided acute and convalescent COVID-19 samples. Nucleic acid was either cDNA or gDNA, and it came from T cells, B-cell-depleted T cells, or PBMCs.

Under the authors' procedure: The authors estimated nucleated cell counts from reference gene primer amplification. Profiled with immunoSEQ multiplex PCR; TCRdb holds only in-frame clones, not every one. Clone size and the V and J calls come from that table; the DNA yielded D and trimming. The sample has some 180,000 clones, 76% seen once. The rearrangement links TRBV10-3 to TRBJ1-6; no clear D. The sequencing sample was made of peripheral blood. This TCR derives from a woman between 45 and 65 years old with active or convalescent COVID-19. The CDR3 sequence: CAISEAGWGSPLHF. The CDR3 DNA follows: TGTGCCATCAGTGAAGCGGGATGGGGTTCACCCCTCCACTTT.